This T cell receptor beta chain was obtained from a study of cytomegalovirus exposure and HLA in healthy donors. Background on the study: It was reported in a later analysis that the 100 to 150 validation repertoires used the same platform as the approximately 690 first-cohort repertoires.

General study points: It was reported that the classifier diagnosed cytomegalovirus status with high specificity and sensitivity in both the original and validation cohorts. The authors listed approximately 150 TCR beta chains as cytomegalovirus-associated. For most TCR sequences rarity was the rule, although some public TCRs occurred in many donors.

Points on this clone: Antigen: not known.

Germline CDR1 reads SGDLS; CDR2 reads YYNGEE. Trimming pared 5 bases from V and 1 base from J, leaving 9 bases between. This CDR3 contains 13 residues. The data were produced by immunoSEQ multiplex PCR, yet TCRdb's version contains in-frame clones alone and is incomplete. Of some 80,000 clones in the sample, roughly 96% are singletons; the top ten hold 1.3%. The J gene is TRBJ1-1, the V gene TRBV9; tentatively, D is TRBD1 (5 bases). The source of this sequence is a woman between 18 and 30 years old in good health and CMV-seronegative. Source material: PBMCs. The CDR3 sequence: CASSNGGNTEAFF. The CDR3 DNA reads TGTGCCAGCAGTAACGGGGGGAACACTGAAGCTTTCTTT.